The 14 T cell receptor beta chains given below trace back to one sample, sequenced in a study of T-cell reconstitution after alpha-beta-depleted transplantation in children. Unique molecular identifiers were used in preparing the TCRbeta library. TCRdb re-called the PCR reads with MiXCR, one entry per CDR3 protein. The sample carries approximately 520,000 distinct CDR3 sequences, 30% to 35% recorded once. Sequencing used PBMCs from the stem cell graft donor, obtained from the stem cell graft. The origin of the receptors is a human donor who donated a stem cell graft to a child with aplastic anemia.

The chain is built from TRBV4-2 and TRBJ2-7; unclear D gene. Germline V CDR1 and CDR2: LGHNA, YNFKEQ. The CDR3 length is 15 residues. Trimming left V 4 bases short and J 2 bases short, with 15 bases between. The CDR3 region is CASSRKSAAAYEQYF. The CDR3 DNA reads TGTGCCAGCAGCCGCAAAAGCGCTGCTGCCTACGAGCAGTACTTC.

The table lists this clonotype with a few counts. This chain links TRBV12-3 or TRBV12-4 with TRBJ2-5; 7 bases agree with TRBD1. J lost 1 base, V lost 6 bases, and 5 bases had no gene match. The CDR3 has 14 amino acids. CDR3 sequence: CASRYRGTQETQYF. In DNA form, the CDR3 reads TGTGCCAGCAGGTACAGGGGCACCCAAGAGACCCAGTACTTC.

J is TRBJ1-5 and V is TRBV27; no clear D. V lost 5 bases and J lost 4, with 18 bases in between. Germline assignment: CDR1 MNHEY and CDR2 SMNVEV (reference sequence). CDR3 length: 16 amino acids. CDR3 nucleotides: TGTGCCAGCAGTGCGGAACTGCACGGGATAAATCAGCCCCAGCATTTT. This codes for CASSAELHGINQPQHF.

V is TRBV27 and J is TRBJ2-6; no firm D call. Germline V gene sequence: CDR1 MNHEY, CDR2 SMNVEV (reference sequence). The length of the CDR3 is 16 residues. Trimming took 1 base from V and 4 from J, leaving 11 bases between them. The CDR3 bases are TGTGCCAGCAGTTTATTGGGTGGCTCCGGGGCCAACGTCCTGACTTTC. Its translation: CASSLLGGSGANVLTF.

This clonotype was found a few times. The chain carries TRBV5-1 and TRBJ1-1, with D maybe TRBD1 (6 bases). Germline CDR1 is SGHRS and CDR2 is YFSETQ. The CDR3 has 14 amino acids. Between the trimmed V and J ends, which lost 0 bases and 4 bases, there was a span of 10 bases. The CDR3 protein is CASSLDREGTEAFF. The CDR3 region has the DNA TGCGCCAGCAGCTTGGACAGGGAGGGCACTGAAGCTTTCTTT.

This chain connects TRBV5-1 to TRBJ2-3; D remains unclear. Trimming took 0 bases from V and 1 from J, leaving 9 bases between them. Germline values: CDR1 SGHRS, CDR2 YFSETQ. The CDR3 length is 15 residues. The CDR3 DNA is TGCGCCAGCAGCTTGGATACTGCAGGCACAGATACGCAGTATTTT. As protein: CASSLDTAGTDTQYF. The variable domain in full, completed from reference TRBV5-1 and TRBJ2-3, reads KAGVTQTPRYLIKTRGQQVTLSCSPISGHRSVSWYQQTPGQGLQFLFEYFSETQRNKGNFPGRFSGRQFSNSRSEMNVSTLELGDSALYLCASSLDTAGTDTQYFGPGTRLTVL.

The rearrangement joins TRBV20-1 to TRBJ1-2; tentative D call: TRBD1 (6 bases). This CDR3 comprises 13 residues. V lost 0 bases and J lost 3, with 8 bases in between. The germline gives CDR1 DFQATT, CDR2 SNEGSKA (reference sequence). For the CDR3, the DNA is TGCAGTGCTAGAGACCAGGGGTACTATGGCTACACCTTC. This encodes CSARDQGYYGYTF.

This clonotype was seen a few times. The CDR3 sequence: CSVDRGGTEAFF. The CDR3 DNA follows: TGCAGCGTTGACAGGGGCGGCACTGAAGCTTTCTTT. The V call is TRBV29-1, the J call TRBJ1-1; a weak D match, TRBD1 (6 bases). Trimming stripped 3 bases from V and 4 bases from J, with 9 bases between. This CDR3 is 12 amino acids long. Germline CDR1 reads SQVTM; CDR2 reads ANQGSEA.

This clonotype has more than one count but fewer than ten. The J gene is TRBJ2-1, the V gene TRBV6-5; maybe TRBD1 (5 bases). The CDR3 loop spans 13 amino acids. Trimming pared 2 bases from V and 6 bases from J, leaving 8 bases between. Germline CDR1 MNHEY, CDR2 SVGAGI. The CDR3 loop reads CASSYQGSNEQFF. The CDR3 DNA reads as TGTGCCAGCAGTTACCAGGGATCCAATGAGCAGTTCTTC.

The chain joins TRBV5-1 to TRBJ2-3, with unresolved D. There are 15 residues in the CDR3. The germline gives CDR1 SGHRS, CDR2 YFSETQ. V was pared by 0 bases and J by 3 bases, with 11 bases between. The CDR3 sequence: CASSLDGPDTDTQYF. DNA for the CDR3: TGCGCCAGCAGCTTGGATGGGCCAGATACAGATACGCAGTATTTT.

The chain is built from TRBV3-1 and TRBJ1-1; possible D gene TRBD1, 6 bases. V lost 5 bases to trimming and J lost 0 bases, with 16 bases between them. CDR3 size: 16 residues. CDR1 and CDR2 from the germline V gene are LGHDT and YNNKEL (reference sequence). The CDR3 DNA follows: TGTGCCAGCAGCGCGCAACAGGGCCGCATGAACACTGAAGCTTTCTTT. As protein: CASSAQQGRMNTEAFF.

This clonotype has more than one count but fewer than ten. The chain uses TRBV4-3 and TRBJ2-2; TRBD1 might be the D (5 bases). Germline CDR1 and CDR2: LGHNA and YSLEER. V lost 0 bases to trimming and J lost 3 bases, with 8 bases between them. The CDR3 has 15 amino acids. The CDR3 reads CASSQEGQYTGELFF. The CDR3 DNA sequence: TGCGCCAGCAGCCAAGAGGGGCAGTACACCGGGGAGCTGTTTTTT.

The CDR3 spells CATRGGLASYNEQFF. DNA for the CDR3: TGTGCCACCAGGGGGGGGCTAGCCTCTTACAATGAGCAGTTCTTC. The chain combines TRBV15 with TRBJ2-1, with D maybe TRBD2 (7 bases). This CDR3 is built from 15 residues. CDR1 and CDR2 from the germline V gene are LNHNV and YYDKDF (reference sequence). V dropped 6 bases and J dropped 4 bases, with 16 bases sitting between them. The full variable domain, with the rest looked up from reference TRBV15 and TRBJ2-1, is DAMVIQNPRYQVTQFGKPVTLSCSQTLNHNVMYWYQQKSSQAPKLLFHYYDKDFNNEADTPDNFQSRRPNTSFCFLDIRSPGLGDTAMYLCATRGGLASYNEQFFGPGTRLTVL.

The chain links TRBV5-6 to TRBJ2-7; 12 nucleotides align to TRBD1. Germline V gene data show CDR1 as SGHDT and CDR2 as YYEEEE. The CDR3 is 15 residues long. With V trimmed by 4 bases and J by 7 bases, 9 bases remained unmatched. CDR3 DNA sequence: TGTGCCAGCAGCCTCGGGACAGGGGGCTTAAGGGAGCAGTACGTC. Its protein product is CASSLGTGGLREQYV.